This is a list of T cell receptor beta chains from one sample in a study of regulatory T cells in long-lasting Graves disease. TCRdb analysed the multiplex PCR reads with MiXCR anew, one entry per CDR3 protein. The sample lists hundreds of thousands of distinct CDR3 sequences; 15% to 20% were seen once. These same records also appear under a second study, on T cells in Graves' hyperthyroidism and ophthalmopathy.

The material sequenced was peripheral blood mononuclear cells (PBMCs), taken at new diagnosis, from a patient treated with antithyroid drugs. These receptors were taken from a man aged 18 to 29 with Graves disease. CDR3s include the opening cysteine and the closing phenylalanine or tryptophan. A D gene is named only where the DNA matches it firmly. Clone size is given for some rows only: seen once, a few or many times, or a class if the clone is expanded.

TRBJ1-1,-,TRBV30,-,TGTGCCTGGAGTCCAACACGGACAACAAACACTGAAGCTTTCTTT,CAWSPTRTTNTEAFF
TRBJ2-7,TRBD1,TRBV6-1,-,TGTGCCAGCAGTGGGGACAGGGGAGCCTACGAGCAGTACTTC,CASSGDRGAYEQYF
TRBJ2-7,-,TRBV11-2,many,TGTGCCAGCAGCTTAGTCTCCCCCGGACGGGCAGGGGAGCAGTACTTC,CASSLVSPGRAGEQYF
TRBJ2-2,-,TRBV30,many,TGTGCCTGGAGGACTATCAGGGCCGGGGAGCTGTTTTTT,CAWRTIRAGELFF
TRBJ1-2,TRBD1,TRBV6-2/TRBV6-3,-,TGTGCCAGCAGCCCCGGGACAGGGACTCGTACTAACTATGGCTACACCTTC,CASSPGTGTRTNYGYTF
TRBJ2-2,TRBD1,TRBV28,few,TGTGCCAGCAGTTTAAGGACAGGGTCGGCCGGGGAGCTGTTTTTT,CASSLRTGSAGELFF
TRBJ2-1,-,TRBV27,many,TGTGCCAGCAGTTTAGTCAGGGGGGCCTACAATGAGCAGTTCTTC,CASSLVRGAYNEQFF
TRBJ2-7,-,TRBV3-1,few,TGTGCCAGCAGCGTAGGCGGGGTGTCCGAGCAGTACTTC,CASSVGGVSEQYF
TRBJ2-3,TRBD2,TRBV6-1,-,TGTGCCAGCAGCACCACCGGGACTAGCGGGAGGCTGCCAGATATGCAGTATTTT,CASSTTGTSGRLPDMQYF
TRBJ2-1,TRBD1,TRBV5-6,-,TGTGCCAGCAGCTTCGACAGGGGGCCCAATGAGCAGTTCTTC,CASSFDRGPNEQFF
TRBJ2-1,-,TRBV28,many,TGTGCCAGCAGTTTGTCCGTTAATGAGCAGTTCTTC,CASSLSVNEQFF
TRBJ1-4,-,TRBV28,many,TGTGCCACCAGCGTTAGGGCAGGGAGTGAAAAACTGTTTTTT,CATSVRAGSEKLFF
TRBJ2-5,-,TRBV28,many,TGTGCCAGCAGTTTAGGACCCCGGGACGAGCAAGAGACCCAGTACTTC,CASSLGPRDEQETQYF
TRBJ1-1,TRBD1,TRBV6-2/TRBV6-3,-,TGTGCCAGCAGGAGGGGGCGCGGGATTGCTGAAGCTTTCTTT,CASRRGRGIAEAFF
TRBJ1-1,-,TRBV2,-,TGTGCCAGCAGCCGGGACACGGGCACTGAAGCTTTCTTT,CASSRDTGTEAFF
TRBJ2-5,-,TRBV5-4,-,TGTGCCAGCAGCCGCCACGCACGCCGGGCGGGAGAGACCCAGTACTTC,CASSRHARRAGETQYF
TRBJ2-3,TRBD2,TRBV6-2/TRBV6-3,many,TGTGCCAGCAGAAGACTAGCGGGACTACTCACAGATACGCAGTATTTT,CASRRLAGLLTDTQYF
TRBJ1-1,TRBD1,TRBV5-1,few,TGCGCCAGCAGCTCGCCCCACAGGGGGCCCACTGAAGCTTTCTTT,CASSSPHRGPTEAFF
TRBJ1-2,-,TRBV5-4,few,TGTGCCAGCAGCTTGGGGCGGGGGTCTTATGGCTACACCTTC,CASSLGRGSYGYTF
TRBJ1-5,-,TRBV15,many,TGTGCCACCAGCAGAGGGTTTGGGGACGGGCATCAGCCCCAGCATTTT,CATSRGFGDGHQPQHF
TRBJ1-1,-,TRBV5-6,few,TGTGCCAGCAGCTTTGATCCGATCGCCGACACTGAAGCTTTCTTT,CASSFDPIADTEAFF
TRBJ1-3,-,TRBV7-2,few,TGTGCCAGCAGCCCTCGAGCCAATCGGGGGGTGAACACCATATATTTT,CASSPRANRGVNTIYF
TRBJ1-1,-,TRBV5-5,-,TGTGCCAGCAGCTTGGGCTGGGGTGCGAACACTGAAGCTTTCTTT,CASSLGWGANTEAFF
TRBJ2-7,-,TRBV4-1,many,TGTGCCAGCAGCCAAGGGTCCTCCTACGAGCAGTACTTC,CASSQGSSYEQYF
TRBJ2-7,TRBD1,TRBV12-3/TRBV12-4,many,TGTGCCAGCACCTTCGGACAGGGATCCTACGAGCAGTACTTC,CASTFGQGSYEQYF
TRBJ1-2,-,TRBV27,many,TGTGCCAGCAGAACCGACTTGGGGAGGGGGAATGGCTACACCTTC,CASRTDLGRGNGYTF
TRBJ2-1,TRBD2,TRBV3-1,many,TGTGCCAGCAGCCAAGTTAGCGGGGGCAGACCCAATGAGCAGTTCTTC,CASSQVSGGRPNEQFF
TRBJ2-6,-,TRBV5-1,-,TGCGCCAGCAGCTTGGACAGTACCTCTGGGGCCAACGTCCTGACTTTC,CASSLDSTSGANVLTF
TRBJ1-5,TRBD1,TRBV20-1,-,TGCAGTGCTAGTGAGGATGAATGGACAGGGCGAGGACAGCCCCAGCATTTT,CSASEDEWTGRGQPQHF
TRBJ2-5,TRBD2,TRBV7-9,many,TGTGCCAGCAGCTCAGTGACTAGCGGGAAAGAGACCCAGTACTTC,CASSSVTSGKETQYF
TRBJ2-7,-,TRBV25-1,few,TGTGCCAGCAGTGATACAGGGTCTGCAACCTACGAGCAGTACTTC,CASSDTGSATYEQYF
TRBJ1-3,-,TRBV30,many,TGTGCCTGGAGTGGCGGAACCTCTGGAAACACCATATATTTT,CAWSGGTSGNTIYF
TRBJ2-7,-,TRBV7-2,few,TGTGCCAGCACGCTGGACCCGGCCTACGAGCAGTACTTC,CASTLDPAYEQYF
TRBJ2-1,TRBD1,TRBV6-5,few,TGTGCCAGCAGTTACTCGAGGGGACAGACTAAGGATGAGCAGTTCTTC,CASSYSRGQTKDEQFF
TRBJ2-3,-,TRBV11-2,-,TGTGCCAGCAGCTTAGAGCGGAGATACACAGATACGCAGTATTTT,CASSLERRYTDTQYF
TRBJ1-1,TRBD1,TRBV20-1,many,TGCAGTGCTAGCCGTCCCGGGACAGGGTCCCACCGGGTAGCTTTCTTT,CSASRPGTGSHRVAFF
TRBJ2-7,-,TRBV7-8,many,TGTGCCAGCAGCTTAGCGGCCAGCCCTGTTTCCTACGAGCAGTACTTC,CASSLAASPVSYEQYF
TRBJ2-7,-,TRBV20-1,few,TGCAGTGCTACGGACTGGGCCCTACGGAAGCAGTACTTC,CSATDWALRKQYF
TRBJ1-5,-,TRBV28,few,TGTGCCAGCAGTTTCCTGACAGACCTATATAGCAATCAGCCCCAGCATTTT,CASSFLTDLYSNQPQHF
TRBJ2-1,-,TRBV7-2,many,TGTGCCAGCAGCTTAGGCGGAGCGAGCTCCTACAATGAGCAGTTCTTC,CASSLGGASSYNEQFF
TRBJ2-5,TRBD1,TRBV30,many,TGTGCCTGGAGTGTAGGAGCAGGGGGCCTGGAGACCCAGTACTTC,CAWSVGAGGLETQYF